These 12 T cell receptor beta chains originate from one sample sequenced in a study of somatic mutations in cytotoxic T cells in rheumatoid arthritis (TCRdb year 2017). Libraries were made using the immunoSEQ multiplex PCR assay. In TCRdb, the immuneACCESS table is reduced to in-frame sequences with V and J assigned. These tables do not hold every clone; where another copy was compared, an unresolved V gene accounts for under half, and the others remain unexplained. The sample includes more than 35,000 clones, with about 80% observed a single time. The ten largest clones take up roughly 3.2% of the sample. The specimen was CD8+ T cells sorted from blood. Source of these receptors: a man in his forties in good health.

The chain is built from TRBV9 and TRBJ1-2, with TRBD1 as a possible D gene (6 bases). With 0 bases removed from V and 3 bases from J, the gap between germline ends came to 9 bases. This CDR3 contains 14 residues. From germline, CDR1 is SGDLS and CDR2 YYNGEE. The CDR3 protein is CASSVATGHYGYTF. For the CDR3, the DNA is TGTGCCAGCAGCGTAGCAACAGGGCACTATGGCTACACCTTC.

The CDR3 DNA reads TGCAGCGCAACTCGATGGGATACGCAGTATTTT. This codes for CSATRWDTQYF. This chain connects TRBV29-1 to TRBJ2-3, with D unclear. The CDR3 is 11 amino acids. Germline values: CDR1 SQVTM, CDR2 ANQGSEA. V lost 7 bases and J 6 bases, leaving 11 bases between the germline ends.

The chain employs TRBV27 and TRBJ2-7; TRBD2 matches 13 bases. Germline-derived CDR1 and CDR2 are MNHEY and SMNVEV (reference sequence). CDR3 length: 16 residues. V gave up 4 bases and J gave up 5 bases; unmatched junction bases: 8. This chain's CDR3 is CASSSWTSGSLDEQYF. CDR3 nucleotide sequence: TGTGCCAGCAGTTCCTGGACTAGCGGGAGTTTGGACGAGCAGTACTTC.

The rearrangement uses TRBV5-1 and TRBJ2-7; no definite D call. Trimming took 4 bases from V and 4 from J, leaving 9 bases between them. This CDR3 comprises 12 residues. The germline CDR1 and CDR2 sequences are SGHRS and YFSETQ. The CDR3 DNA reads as TGCGCCAGCAGCCCAAACCTGTACGAGCAGTACTTC. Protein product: CASSPNLYEQYF. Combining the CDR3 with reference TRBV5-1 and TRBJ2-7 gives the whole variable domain KAGVTQTPRYLIKTRGQQVTLSCSPISGHRSVSWYQQTPGQGLQFLFEYFSETQRNKGNFPGRFSGRQFSNSRSEMNVSTLELGDSALYLCASSPNLYEQYFGPGTRLTVT.

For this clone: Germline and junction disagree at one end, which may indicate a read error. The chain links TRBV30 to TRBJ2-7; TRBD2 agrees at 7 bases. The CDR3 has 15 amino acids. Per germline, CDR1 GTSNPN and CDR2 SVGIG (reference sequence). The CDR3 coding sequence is TGTGCCTGGAGTCTGGCGATCGGGAGGTCCTTCGAGCAGTACTTC. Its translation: CAWSLAIGRSFEQYF.

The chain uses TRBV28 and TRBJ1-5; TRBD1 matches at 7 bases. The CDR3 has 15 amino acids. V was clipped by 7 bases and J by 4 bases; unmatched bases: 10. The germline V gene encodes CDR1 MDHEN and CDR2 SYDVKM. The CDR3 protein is CASTIGGTANQPQHF. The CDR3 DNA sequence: TGTGCCAGCACCATTGGAGGGACAGCAAATCAGCCCCAGCATTTT.

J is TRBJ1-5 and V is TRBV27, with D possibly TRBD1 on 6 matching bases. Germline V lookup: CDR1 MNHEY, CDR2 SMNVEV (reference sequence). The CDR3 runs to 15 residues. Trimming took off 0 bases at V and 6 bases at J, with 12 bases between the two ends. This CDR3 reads CASSLSGGAGQPQHF. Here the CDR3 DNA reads TGTGCCAGCAGTTTATCGGGGGGCGCGGGTCAGCCCCAGCATTTT.

CDR3 sequence (DNA): TGTGCCAGCAGGGCAGGGACAGCCACTACAACTAATGAAAAACTGTTTTTT. Its protein is CASRAGTATTTNEKLFF. The V gene is TRBV2, the J gene TRBJ1-4, with TRBD1 matching 7 bases. V dropped 6 bases and J dropped 0; count of bases not matched to a gene: 10. The CDR3 is made up of 17 amino acids. The germline CDR1 and CDR2 sequences are SNHLY and FYNNEI.

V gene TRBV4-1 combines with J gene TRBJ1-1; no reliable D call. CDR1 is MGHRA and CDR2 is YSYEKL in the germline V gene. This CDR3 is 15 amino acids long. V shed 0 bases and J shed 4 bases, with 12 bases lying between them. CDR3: CASSQDVWGGTEAFF. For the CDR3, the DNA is TGCGCCAGCAGCCAAGACGTTTGGGGTGGCACTGAAGCTTTCTTT.

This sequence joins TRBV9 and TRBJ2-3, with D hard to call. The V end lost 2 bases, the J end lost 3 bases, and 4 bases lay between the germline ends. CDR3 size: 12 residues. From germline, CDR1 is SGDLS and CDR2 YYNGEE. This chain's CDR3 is CASSVQTDTQYF. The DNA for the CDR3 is TGTGCCAGCAGCGTTCAGACAGATACGCAGTATTTT.

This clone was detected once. The CDR3 coding sequence is TGTGCCAGCAGCCAGGCAGACTACTCGACTCGGCGGGAGATATGCGAGCAGTACTTC. Protein: CASSQADYSTRREICEQYF. The chain is built from TRBV4-2 and TRBJ2-7, with 7 bases fitting TRBD2. The junction had 23 bases not matched to a gene; V was cut back by 3 bases and J by 6 bases. The CDR3 consists of 19 residues. Germline CDR1 LGHNA, CDR2 YNFKEQ.

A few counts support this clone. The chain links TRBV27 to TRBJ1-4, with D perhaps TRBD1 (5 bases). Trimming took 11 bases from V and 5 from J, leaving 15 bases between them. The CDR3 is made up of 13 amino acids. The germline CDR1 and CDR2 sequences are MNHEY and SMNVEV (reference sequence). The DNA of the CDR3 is TGTGCCTCTAGGGGCAGCATAAATGAAAAACTGTTTTTT. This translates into CASRGSINEKLFF.